The 3 T cell receptor beta chains given below trace back to one sample, sequenced in a study of Ad26.COV2.S vaccination and SARS-CoV-2 variants. The data were produced by immunoSEQ multiplex PCR, yet TCRdb's version contains in-frame clones alone and is incomplete. The table has over 100,000 clones, about three quarters seen once; the top ten hold roughly 17%. Source: peripheral blood, taken after recovery from COVID-19. All receptors come from a human donor who had recovered from COVID-19.

The V call is TRBV29-1, the J call TRBJ1-6; 9 bases align to TRBD1. CDR1 SQVTM and CDR2 ANQGSEA come from the germline V gene. V shed 4 bases and J 9 bases; nucleotides not matched to a gene: 7. CDR3 length equals 14 residues. CDR3: CSVGSGTGSSPLHF. The CDR3 DNA reads TGCAGCGTTGGTTCCGGGACAGGGAGTTCACCCCTCCACTTT.

The J gene is TRBJ1-4, the V gene TRBV5-1; D is perhaps TRBD1 (6 bases). Per germline, CDR1 SGHRS and CDR2 YFSETQ. The CDR3 contains 15 residues. V lost 4 bases and J lost 3, with 13 bases in between. In nucleotides, the CDR3 is TGCGCCAGCAGCACTGAACAGGGATCTAATGAAAAACTGTTTTTT. The encoded protein is CASSTEQGSNEKLFF. The full variable domain, with the rest looked up from reference TRBV5-1 and TRBJ1-4, is KAGVTQTPRYLIKTRGQQVTLSCSPISGHRSVSWYQQTPGQGLQFLFEYFSETQRNKGNFPGRFSGRQFSNSRSEMNVSTLELGDSALYLCASSTEQGSNEKLFFGSGTQLSVL.

This clone has a single count. The V and J genes are TRBV3-1 (or the pseudogene TRBV3-2) and TRBJ1-1; D not certain. The germline V gene has CDR1 LGHDT and CDR2 YNNKEL (reference sequence). Between the trimmed V and J ends, which lost 2 bases and 6 bases, there was a span of 7 bases. There are 12 residues in the CDR3. CDR3 sequence reads: CASSQSPPEAFF. The DNA for the CDR3 is TGTGCCAGCAGCCAAAGTCCCCCTGAAGCTTTCTTT.